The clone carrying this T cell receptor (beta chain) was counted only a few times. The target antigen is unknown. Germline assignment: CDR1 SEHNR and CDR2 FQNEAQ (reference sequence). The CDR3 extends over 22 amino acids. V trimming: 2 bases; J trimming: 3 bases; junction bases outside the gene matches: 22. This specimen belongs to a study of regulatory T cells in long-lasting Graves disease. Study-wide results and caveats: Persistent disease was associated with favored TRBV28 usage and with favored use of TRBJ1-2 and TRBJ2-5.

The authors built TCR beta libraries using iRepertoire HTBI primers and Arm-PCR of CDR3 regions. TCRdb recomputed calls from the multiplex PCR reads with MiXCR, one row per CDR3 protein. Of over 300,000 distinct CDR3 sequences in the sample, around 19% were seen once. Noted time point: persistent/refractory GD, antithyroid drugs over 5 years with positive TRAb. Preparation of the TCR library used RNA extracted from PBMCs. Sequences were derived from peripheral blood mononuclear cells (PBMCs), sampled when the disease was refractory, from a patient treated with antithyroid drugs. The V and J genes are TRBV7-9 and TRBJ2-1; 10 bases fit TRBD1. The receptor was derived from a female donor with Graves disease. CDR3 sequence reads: CASSLRRTGGLSWEAVYNEQFF. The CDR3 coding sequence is TGTGCCAGCAGCTTAAGGCGGACAGGGGGATTGTCTTGGGAGGCCGTCTACAATGAGCAGTTCTTC.